The rows below give T cell receptor beta chains drawn from one sample of a study of shared clonotypes between healthy human individuals. Assay: immunoSEQ multiplex PCR; the TCRdb copy retains only in-frame clones and omits some. The sample includes about 460,000 clones, 70% to 80% seen only once; the top ten take 12%. Input material: PBMCs. Receptors originate from a middle-aged woman in good health. Some clones in this sample may be carry-over from other donors' samples. The CDR3 runs from the conserved cysteine through the conserved F or W. The D gene is left open where the match is weak. Some rows have no size entry. The others give once, few or many, or a class for an expanded clone.

d_call: .; clone_size: few; cdr3_length: 14; v_call: TRBV6-4; j_call: TRBJ1-5; cdr3_nt: TGTGCCAGCAGCGAAGGGGAGGAAGGTCAGCCCCAGCATTTT; cdr3_aa: CASSEGEEGQPQHF
d_call: TRBD1; clone_size: .; cdr3_length: 15; v_call: TRBV2; j_call: TRBJ2-1; cdr3_nt: TGTGCCACATCCCTACAGGGACAGTCATACAATGAGCAGTTCTTC; cdr3_aa: CATSLQGQSYNEQFF
d_call: .; clone_size: .; cdr3_length: 11; v_call: TRBV11-2; j_call: TRBJ1-3; cdr3_nt: TGTGCCAGCAGTCCCGGAAACACCATATATTTT; cdr3_aa: CASSPGNTIYF
d_call: .; clone_size: .; cdr3_length: 14; v_call: TRBV10-3; j_call: TRBJ2-7; cdr3_nt: TGTGCCATCAGTGAGTCGAGGCAGGACTACGAGCAGTACTTC; cdr3_aa: CAISESRQDYEQYF
d_call: TRBD2; clone_size: .; cdr3_length: 15; v_call: TRBV15; j_call: TRBJ2-7; cdr3_nt: TGTGCCACCAGCGGGGGGGGAGGGAGCTCCTACGAGCAGTACTTC; cdr3_aa: CATSGGGGSSYEQYF
d_call: .; clone_size: .; cdr3_length: 11; v_call: TRBV20-1; j_call: TRBJ2-2; cdr3_nt: TGCAGTGCTGGCACCTGGGGGGAGCTGTTTTTT; cdr3_aa: CSAGTWGELFF
d_call: TRBD2; clone_size: .; cdr3_length: 16; v_call: TRBV9; j_call: TRBJ2-3; cdr3_nt: TGTGCCAGCAGCGGGACCGGGACTAGCGGCACAGATACGCAGTATTTT; cdr3_aa: CASSGTGTSGTDTQYF
d_call: .; clone_size: .; cdr3_length: 13; v_call: TRBV29-1; j_call: TRBJ2-2; cdr3_nt: TGCAGCGGCAACAGGGGGGGGACCGGGGAGCTGTTTTTT; cdr3_aa: CSGNRGGTGELFF
d_call: .; clone_size: .; cdr3_length: 14; v_call: TRBV11-1; j_call: TRBJ2-1; cdr3_nt: TGTGCCAGCAGCACCATACAGGGTCGCAATGAGCAGTTCTTC; cdr3_aa: CASSTIQGRNEQFF
d_call: .; clone_size: .; cdr3_length: 12; v_call: TRBV10-3; j_call: TRBJ2-7; cdr3_nt: TGTGCCATCAGTGACTCCTCCGACGAGCAGTACTTC; cdr3_aa: CAISDSSDEQYF
d_call: TRBD2; clone_size: once; cdr3_length: 15; v_call: TRBV12-5; j_call: TRBJ2-5; cdr3_nt: TGTGCTAGTGGTTTGGTTAGCGGGAGGCGAGAGACCCAGTACTTC; cdr3_aa: CASGLVSGRRETQYF
d_call: .; clone_size: few; cdr3_length: 14; v_call: TRBV7-6; j_call: TRBJ1-2; cdr3_nt: TGTGCCAGCAGCTTTGGTCAGGGGACCTATGGCTACACCTTC; cdr3_aa: CASSFGQGTYGYTF
d_call: .; clone_size: few; cdr3_length: 14; v_call: TRBV7-9; j_call: TRBJ1-1; cdr3_nt: TGTGCCAGCAGCCAGGGACTACGGCACACCGAAGCTTTCTTT; cdr3_aa: CASSQGLRHTEAFF